This T cell receptor beta chain was obtained from a study of CD8+ T cells in alopecia areata. Regarding the study as a whole: In blood and scalp, many expanded lesional clones persisted during tofacitinib.

Germline CDR1 SGHTA, CDR2 FQGNSA. The CDR3 has 13 residues. V dropped 4 bases and J dropped 5 bases, with 9 bases sitting between them. The treatment was: oral pan-JAK inhibitor, 5-10 mg twice daily. Following RNA extraction, reverse transcription yielded cDNA that acted as the sequencing template. The repertoire was sequenced with immunoSEQ multiplex PCR; TCRdb's copy has only in-frame clones and lacks some. The data show roughly 200,000 clones, with 53% seen just once and 10% to 14% held by the top ten. This clone was counted between two and nine times. As yet, its antigen is unknown. This clonotype was sampled from a human donor with alopecia areata. The chain has TRBV7-2 and TRBJ2-4; D not resolved. This specimen was CD8+ T cells sorted from blood, taken at week 24, from a patient treated with tofacitinib. This chain's CDR3 is CASSSVDENIQYF. DNA of the CDR3: TGTGCCAGCAGCTCGGTCGATGAAAACATTCAGTACTTC. The full variable domain, with the rest looked up from reference TRBV7-2 and TRBJ2-4, is GAGVSQSPSNKVTEKGKDVELRCDPISGHTALYWYRQSLGQGLEFLIYFQGNSAPDKSGLPSDRFSAERTGGSVSTLTIQRTQQEDSAVYLCASSSVDENIQYFGAGTRLSVL.